The T cell receptor (beta chain) under discussion was sequenced for a study of blood T cell repertoires in COVID-19 (dated by TCRdb to about 2020). In the study overall: The collaborator samples originated in the United States, Italy and Spain and spanned the acute and convalescent phases of COVID-19. Deeply sampled blood TCRbeta repertoires from subjects exposed to, actively infected with, or recovered from COVID-19 were included in the dataset. A de-identified subject ID, COVID-19 status, age in years and sex were almost always included in the sample metadata. Where HLA class I and class II types were available, the types were taken from metadata supplied by the sample provider, not from assay-based typing. The prospective study material was composed of cDNA or gDNA derived from T cells, B-cell-depleted T cells, or PBMCs. The repertoires were released in a freely available public database meant as a resource for research on the immune response to SARS-CoV-2. Samples came from the ongoing ImmuneRACE study (first 160 participants) plus 1,254 subjects from 6 global collaborators.

TCRbeta CDR3 regions were amplified from genomic DNA by means of the immunoSEQ Assay, a bias-controlled multiplex PCR. Per the authors' processing: The number of nucleated cells in each sample was estimated from the amplification of reference gene primers within the assay. To quantify the absolute abundance of each unique TCRbeta CDR3 rearrangement, sequence reads were collapsed and filtered. For each sample, productive Simpson clonality was calculated as the square root of Simpson's diversity index over productive rearrangements. This is the immuneACCESS table as TCRdb keeps it, with only in-frame sequences that have V and J called. A part of the clones is gone; compared with another copy, unresolved V genes explain less than half, and the rest is unexplained. V, J and clone size derive from that table, while D and trimming were established from the DNA sequence. This sample comprises roughly 90,000 clones, about 83% of them detected only once. About 2% of the sample is held by the ten biggest clonotypes.

V loses 7 bases of germline sequence and J loses 6 bases, and the interval between the two ends is 8 bases. CDR3 length: 11 amino acids, cysteine to phenylalanine. The DNA shown is the 33-base CDR3, in frame from base 1. According to the germline V gene (reference sequence), CDR1 reads LNHDA and CDR2 reads SQIVND. As for this clone: It has no known antigen specificity. No much larger clone is present one base from it, and per-base qualities are unavailable.

Results the study describes overall, beyond this receptor: The amount of clinical and demographic metadata varied by source and participant and was provided uncurated.

The collaborating institutions used their own protocols to collect whole blood in K2EDTA tubes. For TCRbeta analysis, collaborators shipped samples in one of three forms: frozen whole blood, isolated PBMCs, or DNA extracted from either of those sample types. This TCR came from a woman between 65 and 79 years old with acute or convalescent COVID-19. The sequence joins TRBV19 to TRBJ2-3; confidence is insufficient to name the D gene. The sample was peripheral blood. The bases read TGTGCCAGTATCCACTTGGATACGCAGTATTTT. Its translation is CASIHLDTQYF.